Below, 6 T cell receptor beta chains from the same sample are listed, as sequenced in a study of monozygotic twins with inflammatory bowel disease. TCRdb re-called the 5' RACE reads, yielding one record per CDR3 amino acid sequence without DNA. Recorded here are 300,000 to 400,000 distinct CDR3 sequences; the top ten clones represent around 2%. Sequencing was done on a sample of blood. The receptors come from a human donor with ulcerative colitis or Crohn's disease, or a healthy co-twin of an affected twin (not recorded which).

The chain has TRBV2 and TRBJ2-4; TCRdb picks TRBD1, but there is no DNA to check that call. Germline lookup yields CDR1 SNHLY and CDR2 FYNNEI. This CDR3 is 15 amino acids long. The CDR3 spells CASSGEQGRENIQYF. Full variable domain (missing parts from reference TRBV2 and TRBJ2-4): EPEVTQTPSHQVTQMGQEVILRCVPISNHLYFYWYRQILGQKVEFLVSFYNNEISEKSEIFDDQFSVERPDGSNFTLKIRSTKLEDSAMYFCASSGEQGRENIQYFGAGTRLSVL.

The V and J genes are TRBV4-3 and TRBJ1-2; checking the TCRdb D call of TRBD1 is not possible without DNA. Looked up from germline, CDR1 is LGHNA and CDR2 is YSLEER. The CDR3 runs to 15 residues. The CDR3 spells CASSHDLTGGKGYTF.

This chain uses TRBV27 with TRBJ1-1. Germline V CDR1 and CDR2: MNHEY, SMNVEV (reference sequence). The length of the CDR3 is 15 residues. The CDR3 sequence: CASSSSRGQNTEAFF.

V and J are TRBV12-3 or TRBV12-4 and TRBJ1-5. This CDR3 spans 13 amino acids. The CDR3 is CASNLGSHQPQHF.

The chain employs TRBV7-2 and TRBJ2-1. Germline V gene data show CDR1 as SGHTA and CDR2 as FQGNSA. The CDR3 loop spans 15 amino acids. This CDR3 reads CASSFDRGSHNEQFF.

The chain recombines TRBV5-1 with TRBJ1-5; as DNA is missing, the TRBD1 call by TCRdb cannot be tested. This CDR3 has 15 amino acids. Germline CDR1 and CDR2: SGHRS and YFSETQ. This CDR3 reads CASSLFGGPNQPQHF.